These 32 T cell receptor beta chains were all obtained from the same sample, sequenced in a study of technical replicates of blood from several donors. Some clones are missing from TCRdb's copy, which holds only in-frame ones; the method was immunoSEQ multiplex PCR. The data show roughly 70,000 clones, with approximately 90% seen just once and 4.5% to 5% held by the top ten. The sequenced sample was PBMCs. The receptors here all came from a human donor in good health. Some clones in this sample may be carry-over from other donors' samples.

V is TRBV2 and J is TRBJ2-5, with 10 bases fitting TRBD2. Germline trimming cut 9 bases from V and 6 bases from J; bases unmatched to any gene: 10. Germline-derived CDR1 and CDR2 are SNHLY and FYNNEI. The CDR3 loop spans 14 amino acids. The CDR3 is CASQKRGGTKTQYF. The DNA for the CDR3 is TGTGCCAGTCAGAAGCGGGGGGGGACAAAGACCCAGTACTTC.

V and J are TRBV4-2 and TRBJ2-1, with a possible D match to TRBD1 (5 bases). V lost 1 base, J lost 0 bases, and 7 bases lay in between. The CDR3 extends over 15 amino acids. The germline V gene encodes CDR1 LGHNA and CDR2 YNFKEQ. The chain's CDR3 is CASSQVDSSYNEQFF. CDR3 nucleotide sequence: TGTGCCAGCAGCCAAGTAGACAGCTCCTACAATGAGCAGTTCTTC.

This clone was counted a few times. The chain couples TRBV2 to TRBJ1-6; no clear D gene. Trimming took off 4 bases at V and 10 bases at J, with 14 bases between the two ends. CDR3 size: 14 residues. From germline, CDR1 is SNHLY and CDR2 FYNNEI. CDR3 sequence reads: CASSVGRAGSPLHF. CDR3 DNA sequence: TGTGCCAGCAGTGTTGGGAGAGCGGGATCACCCCTCCACTTT.

The chain combines TRBV7-9 with TRBJ2-2; 7 nucleotides agree with TRBD2. V trimming: 1 base; J trimming: 6 bases; junction bases outside the gene matches: 5. CDR3 size: 15 residues. Germline CDR1 SEHNR, CDR2 FQNEAQ (reference sequence). The CDR3 spells CASSLGGGGPGELFF. CDR3 nucleotides: TGTGCCAGCAGCTTAGGAGGCGGGGGACCCGGGGAGCTGTTTTTT.

The chain has TRBV20-1 and TRBJ2-3; no reliable D call. V lost 5 bases, J lost 6 bases, and 9 bases lay in between. The CDR3 has 11 residues. Germline CDR1 reads DFQATT; CDR2 reads SNEGSKA (reference sequence). The CDR3, as DNA: TGCAGTGCTCGAGCTTTTGATACGCAGTATTTT. Translated, it gives CSARAFDTQYF.

The rearrangement uses TRBV5-1 and TRBJ1-6; TRBD1 agrees at 8 bases. The CDR3 consists of 15 residues. J lost 5 bases, V lost 4 bases, and 5 bases had no gene match. Germline loops: CDR1 SGHRS, CDR2 YFSETQ. In nucleotides, the CDR3 is TGCGCCAGCAGCACTACAGGGGGAGATAATTCACCCCTCCACTTT. Translation: CASSTTGGDNSPLHF.

The CDR3 loop reads CASSPQGHFSTNEKLFF. In DNA, the CDR3 is TGTGCCAGTAGCCCACAGGGACACTTTTCAACTAATGAAAAACTGTTTTTT. The V call is TRBV19, the J call TRBJ1-4; D perhaps matches TRBD1 (6 bases). Germline V lookup: CDR1 LNHDA, CDR2 SQIVND (reference sequence). V was cut by 6 bases and J by 0 bases, with 17 bases left in between. The CDR3 is 17 amino acids.

The chain employs TRBV6-5 and TRBJ2-3, with a weak D call TRBD1 (5 bases). V lost 7 bases and J lost 4, with 15 bases in between. Germline V gives CDR1 MNHEY, CDR2 SVGAGI. The CDR3 is made up of 14 amino acids. The CDR3 region is CASNPVDRPDTQYF. In nucleotides, the CDR3 is TGTGCCAGCAACCCCGTCGACAGACCAGATACGCAGTATTTT.

This clone was seen only once. The CDR3 is CASRETDSNNEKLFF. For the CDR3, the DNA is TGTGCCAGCAGGGAAACAGACAGCAATAATGAAAAACTGTTTTTT. The chain has TRBV6-6 and TRBJ1-4, with a tentative D call TRBD1 (5 bases). The length of the CDR3 is 15 residues. V gave up 6 bases and J gave up 4 bases, with 15 bases separating them. Germline values: CDR1 MNHNY, CDR2 SVGAGI (reference sequence).

This sequence joins TRBV5-1 and TRBJ1-2, with D maybe TRBD1 (5 bases). The V gene's germline CDR1 is SGHRS and CDR2 YFSETQ. The CDR3 has 15 residues. V lost 4 bases, J lost 0 bases, and 13 bases lay in between. As DNA, the CDR3 is TGCGCCAGCAGCCGCTTGGGGGGGACTAACTATGGCTACACCTTC. It codes for CASSRLGGTNYGYTF.

J is TRBJ2-3 and V is TRBV7-2; D call uncertain. This CDR3 region has 15 residues. The ends were cut back, 3 bases at V and 1 base at J, with 11 bases in the middle. Germline CDR1 is SGHTA and CDR2 is FQGNSA. CDR3 DNA sequence: TGTGCCAGCAGCTTCCTAAGACTCCGCACAGATACGCAGTATTTT. Residues: CASSFLRLRTDTQYF.

The chain combines TRBV25-1 with TRBJ1-2; tentative D call: TRBD1 (6 bases). The CDR3 spans 15 residues. The V end was cut by 2 bases, the J end by 0 bases, with 10 bases between. CDR1 is MGHDK, CDR2 SYGVNS, per germline. CDR3 loop: CASSETGSPNYGYTF. The CDR3 region has the DNA TGTGCCAGCAGTGAAACAGGGTCCCCTAACTATGGCTACACCTTC.

The genes are TRBV19 and TRBJ1-5; no clear D. The CDR3 contains 15 residues. Trimming removed 1 base from V and 3 bases from J, with 10 bases in between. Germline CDR1 is LNHDA and CDR2 is SQIVND (reference sequence). The CDR3 DNA sequence: TGTGCCAGTAGTATAGGTACGATAGCCAATCAGCCCCAGCATTTT. It yields the protein CASSIGTIANQPQHF.

This chain uses TRBV5-1 with TRBJ2-7; D is uncertain. The CDR3 runs to 12 residues. Per the germline V gene, CDR1 is SGHRS and CDR2 is YFSETQ. The CDR3 spells CASGDSLREQYF. CDR3 DNA sequence: TGCGCTTCCGGAGATAGCCTGCGGGAGCAGTACTTC.

The chain couples TRBV6-1 to TRBJ2-7, with TRBD2 matching over 13 bases. Unmatched junction bases numbered 5, after V lost 6 bases and J lost 3 bases. This CDR3 spans 15 amino acids. Germline CDR1 is MNHNS and CDR2 is SASEGT. The CDR3 sequence is CASSPGLAGFYEQYF. The CDR3 DNA is TGTGCCAGCAGCCCGGGACTAGCGGGATTCTACGAGCAGTACTTC.

The V call is TRBV29-1, the J call TRBJ1-1; no definite D call. In germline, CDR1 is SQVTM, CDR2 ANQGSEA. CDR3 length: 11 amino acids. The V end was cut by 3 bases, the J end by 3 bases, with 5 bases between. CDR3 DNA sequence: TGCAGCGTTGACACGGACACTGAAGCTTTCTTT. The encoded protein is CSVDTDTEAFF.

This clone occurred once. The rearrangement uses TRBV7-2 and TRBJ2-1; 10 bases are shared with TRBD2. The CDR3 has 15 amino acids. Germline CDR1 is SGHTA and CDR2 is FQGNSA. After removal of 1 base from V and 9 bases from J, the junction contained 6 bases not matched to a gene. The CDR3 DNA sequence: TGTGCCAGCAGCTTAGGTCGAGCGGGGGGGAGTGAGCAGTTCTTC. As protein: CASSLGRAGGSEQFF.

The rearrangement links TRBV7-9 to TRBJ2-2; weak D call: TRBD1 (5 bases). CDR1 and CDR2 (germline): SEHNR, FQNEAQ (reference sequence). V was pared by 2 bases and J by 5 bases, with 12 bases between. This CDR3 has 15 amino acids. The CDR3 protein is CASSLSQGRTGELFF. The CDR3 nucleotides read TGTGCCAGCAGCTTAAGCCAGGGAAGAACCGGGGAGCTGTTTTTT.

The J gene is TRBJ1-2, the V gene TRBV29-1; no clear D gene. The CDR3 sequence is 13 residues long. In germline, CDR1 is SQVTM, CDR2 ANQGSEA. V lost 2 bases and J lost 2, with 9 bases in between. CDR3 region: CSVESRRNYGYTF. The DNA for the CDR3 is TGCAGCGTTGAATCTCGCAGGAACTATGGCTACACCTTC.

CDR3 coding DNA: TGTGCCAGCAGCCCGGTGCGGAGCCTATTCAATGAGCAGTTCTTC. Amino acid sequence: CASSPVRSLFNEQFF. The V gene is TRBV7-9, the J gene TRBJ2-1; D is unresolved. The CDR3 is 15 amino acids. Germline lookup yields CDR1 SEHNR and CDR2 FQNEAQ (reference sequence). V lost 5 bases to trimming and J lost 6 bases, with 17 bases between them.

This chain connects TRBV2 to TRBJ2-4; TRBD2 matches 7 bases. CDR3 size: 12 residues. Looked up from germline, CDR1 is SNHLY and CDR2 is FYNNEI. The V gene end was trimmed by 8 bases and the J gene end by 6 bases; junction bases not matched to a gene: 4. This CDR3 reads CASRLAPNIQYF. The CDR3 bases are TGTGCCAGCCGACTAGCCCCAAACATTCAGTACTTC.

V gene TRBV5-1 combines with J gene TRBJ2-1; 7 bases are shared with TRBD2. Per the germline V gene, CDR1 is SGHRS and CDR2 is YFSETQ. After removal of 3 bases from V and 8 bases from J, the junction contained 11 bases not matched to a gene. There are 15 residues in the CDR3. CDR3 nucleotides: TGCGCCAGCAGCTCTAGCGTAACGGGAGGTTATGAGCAGTTCTTC. Its translation: CASSSSVTGGYEQFF.

V is TRBV7-9 and J is TRBJ2-7; 12 bases are shared with TRBD2. Trimming took 6 bases from V and 6 from J; bases not matched to a gene: 9. Germline lookup yields CDR1 SEHNR and CDR2 FQNEAQ (reference sequence). The CDR3 spans 15 residues. CDR3 amino acids: CASRPTSGGLLEQYF. The CDR3 region has the DNA TGTGCCAGCAGGCCGACTAGCGGGGGCCTGCTCGAGCAGTACTTC.

This clone appeared once. This chain links TRBV9 with TRBJ1-1; D remains unclear. The CDR3 loop spans 14 amino acids. The V and J ends lost 0 bases and 2 bases respectively, with 8 bases between them. Germline CDR1 SGDLS, CDR2 YYNGEE. CDR3: CASSVGEANTEAFF. CDR3 bases: TGTGCCAGCAGCGTAGGAGAAGCTAACACTGAAGCTTTCTTT. The variable domain in full, with the rest retrieved from reference TRBV9 and TRBJ1-1, is DSGVTQTPKHLITATGQRVTLRCSPRSGDLSVYWYQQSLDQGLQFLIQYYNGEERAKGNILERFSAQQFPDLHSELNLSSLELGDSALYFCASSVGEANTEAFFGQGTRLTVV.

The table lists this clone with a few counts. This chain links TRBV6-6 with TRBJ2-1; 9 nucleotides align to TRBD1. The CDR3 contains 13 residues. The germline V gene encodes CDR1 MNHNY and CDR2 SVGAGI (reference sequence). The V segment lost 7 bases and the J segment 5 bases; nucleotides outside the gene matches: 3. Written as DNA, the CDR3 is TGTGCCAGCACCGGGACAGGGCACAATGAGCAGTTCTTC. This translates into CASTGTGHNEQFF.

V usage is TRBV7-2 and J usage is TRBJ1-1; tentative D call: TRBD1 (5 bases). Germline V gene lookup returns CDR1 SGHTA and CDR2 FQGNSA. The V and J ends lost 1 base and 10 bases respectively, with 10 bases between them. The length of the CDR3 is 12 residues. CDR3 DNA sequence: TGTGCCAGCAGCTTAGGTCAGACAGCAGCTTTCTTT. Translation gives CASSLGQTAAFF. Drawing the rest from reference TRBV7-2 and TRBJ1-1, the complete variable domain is GAGVSQSPSNKVTEKGKDVELRCDPISGHTALYWYRQSLGQGLEFLIYFQGNSAPDKSGLPSDRFSAERTGGSVSTLTIQRTQQEDSAVYLCASSLGQTAAFFGQGTRLTVV.

The chain carries TRBV7-2 and TRBJ2-5; 7 bases line up with TRBD1. The CDR3 sequence is 13 residues long. Per the germline V gene, CDR1 is SGHTA and CDR2 is FQGNSA. With 8 bases clipped from V and 2 bases from J, the junction kept 5 bases outside the gene matches. The CDR3 region is CASATGIQETQYF. CDR3 DNA sequence: TGTGCCAGCGCGACAGGGATACAAGAGACCCAGTACTTC.

J is TRBJ2-6 and V is TRBV5-1; D is ambiguous. Trimming shortened V by 4 bases and J by 0 bases, and 5 bases separated the two germline ends. Looked up from germline, CDR1 is SGHRS and CDR2 is YFSETQ. The CDR3 has 14 amino acids. CDR3 sequence (DNA): TGCGCCAGCAGCGTCAGCTCTGGGGCCAACGTCCTGACTTTC. It translates to CASSVSSGANVLTF. Supplemented by reference TRBV5-1 and TRBJ2-6, the full variable domain reads KAGVTQTPRYLIKTRGQQVTLSCSPISGHRSVSWYQQTPGQGLQFLFEYFSETQRNKGNFPGRFSGRQFSNSRSEMNVSTLELGDSALYLCASSVSSGANVLTFGAGSRLTVL.

The chain has TRBV5-1 and TRBJ1-2; a possible D gene is TRBD1 (6 bases). Germline V gene sequence: CDR1 SGHRS, CDR2 YFSETQ. CDR3 size: 14 residues. V was clipped by 1 base and J by 4 bases, with 11 bases between them. CDR3 protein: CASSLSGQSYGYTF. DNA of the CDR3: TGCGCCAGCAGCTTGTCCGGACAGTCCTATGGCTACACCTTC.

The chain is built from TRBV4-1 and TRBJ1-2, with a weak D call TRBD1 (5 bases). This CDR3 region has 16 residues. Germline V gene data show CDR1 as MGHRA and CDR2 as YSYEKL. V shed 1 base and J shed 5 bases, with 17 bases lying between them. The CDR3 protein is CASSQGYTGHSYGYTF. Written as DNA, the CDR3 is TGCGCCAGCAGCCAAGGTTACACAGGCCATTCTTATGGCTACACCTTC.

This clone was detected once. The chain recombines TRBV7-9 with TRBJ1-5, with 8 bases matching TRBD1. Germline V gives CDR1 SEHNR, CDR2 FQNEAQ (reference sequence). Trimming at V came to 2 bases and at J to 7 bases, leaving 4 bases not matched to a gene. This CDR3 spans 14 amino acids. The CDR3 nucleotides read TGTGCCAGCAGCTTACAGGGGGCAAGGCAGCCCCAGCATTTT. Translated: CASSLQGARQPQHF.

This clone occurred once. The genes are TRBV5-4 and TRBJ2-3; 9 positions match TRBD2. The CDR3 length is 16 residues. The germline V gene encodes CDR1 SGHNT and CDR2 YYREEE (reference sequence). The ends lost 2 bases at V and 1 base at J; junction bases unmatched: 5. CDR3 sequence: CASSFPGLARTDTQYF. The DNA of the CDR3 is TGTGCCAGCAGCTTTCCGGGACTAGCCCGCACAGATACGCAGTATTTT.